This TCR beta chain was identified during a study of T cells in Graves' hyperthyroidism and ophthalmopathy. Study summary: Blood from the periphery was taken at initial diagnosis, before any treatment.

Each person with ophthalmopathy scored at least 3 on the Clinical Activity Score, reached NOSPECS grade 4 or higher, and had been ill under 3 months. Whole-study results and caveats: Onset of ophthalmopathy came a median 6.5 months after the model predicted it. Most thyroid clonotypes expanded above 0.001 were also detected in blood.

RNA transcripts served as the template for amplifying TCR beta CDR3 regions. The study used the HTBI primer set for a first-round RT-PCR of the TCR CDR3. Via MiXCR, TCRdb re-called the multiplex PCR reads, giving one row per CDR3 protein. This table holds around 36,000 distinct CDR3 sequences, 52% found once. To note about this clonotype: Its antigen is still unknown.

Germline V gene sequence: CDR1 DFQATT, CDR2 SNEGSKA (reference sequence). Trimming cost V 1 base and J 12 bases, with 19 bases left between them. The length of the CDR3 is 14 residues. This sequence originates from a man in his forties with Graves' ophthalmopathy. Material: blood. The rearrangement uses TRBV20-1 and TRBJ1-5; no firm D call. CDR3 protein: CSARGTGSNRLQHF. The CDR3, as DNA: TGCAGTGCTAGAGGGACCGGGAGCAATCGGCTCCAGCATTTT.